This record covers a single T cell receptor (beta chain). Assay: immunoSEQ multiplex PCR; the TCRdb copy retains only in-frame clones and omits some. The sample lists approximately 240,000 clones; 83% were seen once. The CDR3 extends over 15 amino acids. Germline V gene data show CDR1 as SQVTM and CDR2 as ANQGSEA. Losses at the gene ends were 4 bases for V and 3 bases for J; bases not matched to a gene: 11. These data are taken from a study of blood T cell repertoires in COVID-19. Study at large: Whether acute or convalescent, the COVID-19 samples came from the United States, Italy and Spain.

This TCR came from a woman in her twenties or thirties with COVID-19, enrolled during active disease. The sequenced sample consisted of peripheral blood. The chain links TRBV29-1 to TRBJ1-1; TRBD1 matches at 7 bases. The CDR3 is CSVVSDREDDTEAFF. CDR3 DNA: TGCAGCGTTGTATCAGACAGGGAAGATGACACTGAAGCTTTCTTT.